Sequencing of this TCR beta chain was carried out in a study of shared clonotypes between healthy human individuals. Whole-study context: The study used three CD4 naive, three CD4 memory, two CD8 naive and one CD8 memory plate per donor.

Researchers ran the assay at a deep level. The method was immunoSEQ multiplex PCR; TCRdb's version includes in-frame clones alone and lacks a portion of them. This sample has about 2.3 million clones, with roughly 92% found just once. This CDR3 spans 16 amino acids. Trimming left V 1 base short and J 4 bases short, with 16 bases between. Germline lookup yields CDR1 MRHNA and CDR2 SNTAGT. In the CD4+ fraction, cells were divided into CD45RA+ naive and CD45RA-negative memory subsets. This TCR was recovered from a man between 18 and 29 years old in good health. Some clones in this sample may be carry-over from other donors' samples. The specimen was naive CD4+ T cells from PBMCs. As for subset: CD45RA+ positively selected. The chain links TRBV6-4 to TRBJ2-5; either TRBD1 or TRBD2 may supply D (6 bases each). For the CDR3, the DNA is TGTGCCAGCAGTGACTTTGGGGGGCTAGAGGGAGAGACCCAGTACTTC. Its protein is CASSDFGGLEGETQYF.